The rows below give T cell receptor beta chains drawn from one sample of a study of cytomegalovirus exposure and HLA in healthy donors. The assay was immunoSEQ multiplex PCR, and TCRdb's table has in-frame clones only and misses some. The table lists 75,000 to 95,000 clones, approximately 96% of them singletons. Sequencing was done on a sample of PBMCs. The source is a young man in good health and CMV-seronegative. Each CDR3 is given with its conserved first and last residue. D genes are given only for firm matches. Some rows mark clone size as missing; the rest say once, few, many or name a class of expanded clone.

clone_size,d_call,v_call,j_call,cdr3_nt,cdr3_aa
once,TRBD1,TRBV12-5,TRBJ2-6,TGTGCTAGTGGTTCGACAGGGGGCGACCTGACTTTC,CASGSTGGDLTF
.,TRBD1,TRBV7-8,TRBJ1-2,TGTGCCAGCAGCGGGGACAGGGGCGGCTACACCTTC,CASSGDRGGYTF
.,TRBD2,TRBV29-1,TRBJ2-1,TGCAGCGTCGCCGGGACGACTAGCGGGAGAGTTGAGCAGTTCTTC,CSVAGTTSGRVEQFF
.,.,TRBV7-2,TRBJ1-3,TGTGCCAGCAGCTACACCCACCCTTTGGAACGGGGGACTGGAAACACCATATATTTT,CASSYTHPLERGTGNTIYF
once,TRBD1,TRBV19,TRBJ1-2,TGTGCCAGTAGCTGGGGACAGACGTACTATGGCTACACCTTC,CASSWGQTYYGYTF
.,TRBD1,TRBV28,TRBJ1-1,TGTGCCAGCAGTTCACAGGGGGCCGTGGACACTGAAGCTTTCTTT,CASSSQGAVDTEAFF
.,.,TRBV7-7,TRBJ2-5,TGTGCTAGCAGCCGAACATTACAGGCTCAAGAGACCCAGTACTTC,CASSRTLQAQETQYF
.,TRBD1,TRBV5-1,TRBJ2-7,TGCGCCAGCAGCGGACTTGACAGGGGGCTATACGAGCAGTACTTC,CASSGLDRGLYEQYF
.,TRBD2,TRBV7-6,TRBJ2-1,TGTGCCAGCAGCTTAATGTGGAGTCCGGGAGGGCAAGGCAATGAGCAGTTCTTC,CASSLMWSPGGQGNEQFF
.,.,TRBV2,TRBJ1-1,TGTGCCAGCAGGCCAGGACAGAAAGCTTTCTTT,CASRPGQKAFF
.,.,TRBV30,TRBJ1-3,TGTGCCTGGAGTACCTTCAGGGCCCCTGGAAACACCATATATTTT,CAWSTFRAPGNTIYF
once,.,TRBV7-7,TRBJ1-3,TGTGCTAGCAGCTTAGCGAGAGACTCTGGAAACACCATATATTTT,CASSLARDSGNTIYF
.,TRBD1,TRBV28,TRBJ2-7,TGTGCCAGCAGGGACAGGGGGCTAGGCGAGCAGTACTTC,CASRDRGLGEQYF
.,TRBD1,TRBV19,TRBJ2-5,TGTGCCAGTAGTAGCGGATACAGGGGGCGCGGGGAGACCCAGTACTTC,CASSSGYRGRGETQYF
once,TRBD1,TRBV15,TRBJ2-4,TGTGCCACCAGCACAAGGGGGCCGGGACAGCAAAACATTCAGTACTTC,CATSTRGPGQQNIQYF
.,.,TRBV15,TRBJ2-1,TGTGCCACCAGCACAGCTAAAGGGACTTACAATGAGCAGTTCTTC,CATSTAKGTYNEQFF
.,.,TRBV9,TRBJ2-1,TGTGCCAGCAGCGTAAATCCAGTATACAATGAGCAGTTCTTC,CASSVNPVYNEQFF
.,.,TRBV5-1,TRBJ1-1,TGCGCCAGCAGCCCGGTTCTTCGGAACACTGAAGCTTTCTTT,CASSPVLRNTEAFF
.,TRBD1,TRBV28,TRBJ1-5,TGTGCCAGCAGTTGGGACAGGGCGCAGCCCCAGCATTTT,CASSWDRAQPQHF
once,TRBD2,TRBV7-6,TRBJ2-1,TGTGCCAGCAGCTTTGGGGCGGGAGGGGGCCATGAGCAGTTCTTC,CASSFGAGGGHEQFF
.,TRBD2,TRBV27,TRBJ2-1,TGTGCCAGCAGTTCCCAACGAGCGGGAGGGCCGAATGAGCAGTTCTTC,CASSSQRAGGPNEQFF
once,.,TRBV5-1,TRBJ2-3,TGCGCCAGCAGCTTGGCCTCGGGGTTTGAGACAGATACGCAGTATTTT,CASSLASGFETDTQYF
once,.,TRBV5-1,TRBJ2-5,TGCGCCAGCAGCTTGTCAGGCGGGATAGGCGAGACCCAGTACTTC,CASSLSGGIGETQYF
.,.,TRBV9,TRBJ1-1,TGTGCCAGCAGCGTAGATCTACAGACCGAAGCTTTCTTT,CASSVDLQTEAFF
.,TRBD2,TRBV7-2,TRBJ2-1,TGTGCCAGCAGCCCCTGGGGACTAGGTAACAGTGAGCAGTTCTTC,CASSPWGLGNSEQFF
.,TRBD1,TRBV2,TRBJ2-7,TGTGCCAGAAACGACAGGGGCTACGAGCAGTACTTC,CARNDRGYEQYF
.,.,TRBV11-2,TRBJ2-1,TGTGCCAGCAGCTTAGTACAACAGGGTTACAATGAGCAGTTCTTC,CASSLVQQGYNEQFF
.,TRBD2,TRBV6-6,TRBJ2-7,TGTGCCAGCAGGGCGGGAGAACACGAGCAGTACTTC,CASRAGEHEQYF
.,.,TRBV7-2,TRBJ1-3,TGTGCCAGCAGCTTTTCCGCGGATTTTGGAAACACCATATATTTT,CASSFSADFGNTIYF
.,TRBD1,TRBV15,TRBJ2-2,TGTGCCACCAGCAGAGTCCCCCGGACAGGGCGCACCGGGGAGCTGTTTTTT,CATSRVPRTGRTGELFF
once,.,TRBV6-1,TRBJ1-1,TGTGCCAGCAGTGAACCCCTGAGCGGGTCTAGGAACACTGAAGCTTTCTTT,CASSEPLSGSRNTEAFF
.,.,TRBV18,TRBJ1-1,TGTGCCAGCTCACCGACAGCAAAGACTTTGAACACTGAAGCTTTCTTT,CASSPTAKTLNTEAFF
.,.,TRBV28,TRBJ2-6,TGTGCCAGCCTAAGGACTACTGGGGCCAACGTCCTGACTTTC,CASLRTTGANVLTF
.,.,TRBV6-5,TRBJ2-3,TGTGCCAGCAGTTACTCGTGGTCTTCTCGGGCAGATACGCAGTATTTT,CASSYSWSSRADTQYF
.,.,TRBV27,TRBJ1-1,TGTGCCAGCAGTCTCGGGACAACGAACACTGAAGCTTTCTTT,CASSLGTTNTEAFF
.,TRBD1,TRBV9,TRBJ2-7,TGTGCCAGCAGCGTATCGTCCGGGACAGGTCCCTACGAGCAGTACTTC,CASSVSSGTGPYEQYF
.,.,TRBV6-6,TRBJ2-5,TGTGCCAGCAGTTCCCTTACCAGAGAGACCCAGTACTTC,CASSSLTRETQYF
.,.,TRBV19,TRBJ1-1,TGTGCCAGTAGTATAAAGCGAAGACTTTCTTTGAACACTGAAGCTTTCTTT,CASSIKRRLSLNTEAFF
.,.,TRBV5-6,TRBJ2-1,TGTGCCAGCAGCCTGTTATTTGGAACAGTGAGAAATGAGCAGTTCTTC,CASSLLFGTVRNEQFF
.,.,TRBV7-9,TRBJ2-1,TGTGCCAGCGCGCCAGGGTGGGGTAGGGATGAGCAGTTCTTC,CASAPGWGRDEQFF
.,.,TRBV29-1,TRBJ2-2,TGCAGCGTCCGGGGACAAGACTACACCGGGGAGCTGTTTTTT,CSVRGQDYTGELFF
.,TRBD1,TRBV9,TRBJ2-1,TGTGCCAGCAGCGTACCTCTAGCCGGGGACAGAGAGTACAATGAGCAGTTCTTC,CASSVPLAGDREYNEQFF
.,.,TRBV30,TRBJ1-6,TGTGCCTGGAGTCCGGGGGGGAATTCACCCCTCCACTTT,CAWSPGGNSPLHF
.,.,TRBV5-4,TRBJ2-7,TGTGCCAGCACCGCATTATCTTCACTCCCCTACGAGCAGTACTTC,CASTALSSLPYEQYF
.,.,TRBV7-7,TRBJ2-5,TGTGCTAGCAGCCCCATCATGGAGGGGAGTAGGGAGACCCAGTACTTC,CASSPIMEGSRETQYF
.,.,TRBV11-2,TRBJ2-5,TGTGCCAGCAGCTTATCAACCCAACAGGGAGAGACCCAGTACTTC,CASSLSTQQGETQYF
once,.,TRBV14,TRBJ2-4,TGTGCCAGCAGCCACACAGGAAACATTCAGTACTTC,CASSHTGNIQYF
.,TRBD1,TRBV2,TRBJ1-4,TGTGCCAGCAGGCCCCGGACAGGGGGCAATGAAAAACTGTTTTTT,CASRPRTGGNEKLFF
once,.,TRBV5-8,TRBJ2-1,TGTGCCAGCAGCGTAAACAATGAGCAGTTCTTC,CASSVNNEQFF
.,.,TRBV6-5,TRBJ2-3,TGTGCCAGCAGTTGGGACGGGGGTTCAACAGATACGCAGTATTTT,CASSWDGGSTDTQYF
.,TRBD2,TRBV6-1,TRBJ2-1,TGTGCCAGCAGTGAGGGACTAGCGGGAGCCGATGAGCAGTTCTTC,CASSEGLAGADEQFF
once,.,TRBV2,TRBJ1-2,TGTGCCAGCAGTCTGAGCGTAGGGGAAAACTATGGCTACACCTTC,CASSLSVGENYGYTF
.,TRBD1,TRBV18,TRBJ1-5,TGTGCCAGCTCAGAGTGGGACAGGGGATATAGCAATCAGCCCCAGCATTTT,CASSEWDRGYSNQPQHF
.,.,TRBV5-1,TRBJ1-1,TGCGCCAGCAGCTTGGGAGGGCAGGATAACATGAACACTGAAGCTTTCTTT,CASSLGGQDNMNTEAFF
.,.,TRBV27,TRBJ2-7,TGTGCCAGCAGTTTGAAGGGGTTAAGCTCCTACGAGCAGTACTTC,CASSLKGLSSYEQYF
.,TRBD1,TRBV28,TRBJ2-5,TGTGCCAGCAGGGAGTCCGGGACAGGGGCCGTAATCCTTGAGACCCAGTACTTC,CASRESGTGAVILETQYF
.,.,TRBV9,TRBJ1-1,TGTGCCAGCAGCCAGTCTTTAGGGGGAACTGAAGCTTTCTTT,CASSQSLGGTEAFF
.,TRBD1,TRBV7-3,TRBJ2-2,TGTGCCAGCAGCCCCACGACAGGGCCCGGGGAGCTGTTTTTT,CASSPTTGPGELFF
.,TRBD1,TRBV6-1,TRBJ2-7,TGTGCCAGCAGTGAAGTGGTCGGGACAGGGACCTACGAGCAGTACTTC,CASSEVVGTGTYEQYF